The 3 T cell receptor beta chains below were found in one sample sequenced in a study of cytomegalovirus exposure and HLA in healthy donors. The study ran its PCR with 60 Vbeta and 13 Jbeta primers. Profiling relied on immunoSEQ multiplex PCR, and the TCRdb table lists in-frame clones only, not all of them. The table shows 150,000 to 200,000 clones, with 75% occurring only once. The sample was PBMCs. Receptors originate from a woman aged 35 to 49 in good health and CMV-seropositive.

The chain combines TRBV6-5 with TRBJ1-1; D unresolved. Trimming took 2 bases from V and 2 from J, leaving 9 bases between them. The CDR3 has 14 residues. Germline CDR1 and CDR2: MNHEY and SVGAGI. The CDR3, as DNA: TGTGCCAGCAGTTACCAGGAGGGTAACACTGAAGCTTTCTTT. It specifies CASSYQEGNTEAFF.

The CDR3 here is CASRETGGEDSPLHF. CDR3 nucleotides: TGTGCCAGTAGAGAGACAGGGGGTGAGGATTCACCCCTCCACTTT. This rearrangement joins TRBV19 to TRBJ1-6, with TRBD1 matching 9 bases. This CDR3 is built from 15 residues. Germline V gives CDR1 LNHDA, CDR2 SQIVND (reference sequence). Germline trimming cut 6 bases from V and 8 bases from J; bases unmatched to any gene: 8. The whole variable domain, filled in from reference TRBV19 and TRBJ1-6, reads DGGITQSPKYLFRKEGQNVTLSCEQNLNHDAMYWYRQDPGQGLRLIYYSQIVNDFQKGDIAEGYSVSREKKESFPLTVTSAQKNPTAFYLCASRETGGEDSPLHFGNGTRLTVT.

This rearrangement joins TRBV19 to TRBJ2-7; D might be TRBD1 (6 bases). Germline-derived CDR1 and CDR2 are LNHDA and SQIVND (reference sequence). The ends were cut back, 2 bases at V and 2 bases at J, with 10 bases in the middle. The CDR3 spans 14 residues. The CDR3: CASSISGDAYEQYF. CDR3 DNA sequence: TGTGCCAGTAGTATATCAGGGGACGCCTACGAGCAGTACTTC. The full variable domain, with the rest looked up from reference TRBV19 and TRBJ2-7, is DGGITQSPKYLFRKEGQNVTLSCEQNLNHDAMYWYRQDPGQGLRLIYYSQIVNDFQKGDIAEGYSVSREKKESFPLTVTSAQKNPTAFYLCASSISGDAYEQYFGPGTRLTVT.